The 30 T cell receptor beta chains below were found in one sample sequenced in a study of radiotherapy plus CTLA-4 blockade in lung cancer. Assay: immunoSEQ multiplex PCR; the TCRdb copy retains only in-frame clones and omits some. Of more than 65,000 clones detected, around four fifths appear once; the ten largest clones hold under 0.85%. The specimen was peripheral blood, collected from a patient treated with radiotherapy plus ipilimumab. The source is a human donor with non-small cell lung cancer who had stable disease on radiotherapy plus ipilimumab.

The chain joins TRBV18 to TRBJ2-7, with D perhaps being TRBD1 or TRBD2 (6 bases each). Germline V gene sequence: CDR1 KGHSH, CDR2 LQKENI. Trimming removed 0 bases from V and 2 bases from J, with 17 bases in between. CDR3 length: 17 residues. Here the CDR3 DNA reads TGTGCCAGCTCACCACCGGAAACGGGGGCGAAGCCCTACGAGCAGTACTTC. Amino acids: CASSPPETGAKPYEQYF.

The table lists this clone with a few counts. This specimen includes other DNA sequences encoding the same CDR3. The chain uses TRBV2 and TRBJ2-1; maybe TRBD2 (5 bases). The V end lost 8 bases, the J end lost 6 bases, and 5 bases lay between the germline ends. From germline, CDR1 is SNHLY and CDR2 FYNNEI. CDR3 size: 10 residues. The CDR3 sequence is CASEGNEQFF. The CDR3 coding sequence is TGTGCCAGCGAGGGCAATGAGCAGTTCTTC.

The V gene is TRBV11-2, the J gene TRBJ2-2; D is undetermined. Germline V lookup: CDR1 SGHAT, CDR2 FQNNGV. The germline V and J ends were trimmed by 5 bases and 0 bases, with 4 bases remaining between them. The CDR3 runs 13 residues. The CDR3 loop is CASSLANTGELFF. The CDR3 coding sequence is TGTGCCAGCAGCCTCGCGAACACCGGGGAGCTGTTTTTT.

CDR3 region: CASSRDRGLGGTEAFF. The CDR3 nucleotides are TGTGCCAGCAGCAGGGACAGGGGGCTTGGAGGCACTGAAGCTTTCTTT. This chain joins TRBV2 and TRBJ1-1, with TRBD1 matching 12 bases. In germline, CDR1 is SNHLY, CDR2 FYNNEI. With 6 bases clipped from V and 4 bases from J, the junction kept 9 bases outside the gene matches. The CDR3 has 16 amino acids.

The V gene is TRBV9, the J gene TRBJ1-3, with D possibly matching TRBD1 (6 bases). Trimming stripped 3 bases from V and 0 bases from J, with 13 bases between. CDR1 and CDR2 from the germline V gene are SGDLS and YYNGEE. The CDR3 is made up of 16 amino acids. CDR3: CASSAGQPTSGNTIYF. The CDR3 DNA sequence: TGTGCCAGCAGCGCCGGACAGCCAACCTCTGGAAACACCATATATTTT. Using reference TRBV9 and TRBJ1-3 for the parts outside the CDR3, the full variable domain is DSGVTQTPKHLITATGQRVTLRCSPRSGDLSVYWYQQSLDQGLQFLIQYYNGEERAKGNILERFSAQQFPDLHSELNLSSLELGDSALYFCASSAGQPTSGNTIYFGEGSWLTVV.

The chain has TRBV4-1 and TRBJ1-1; TRBD1 is a possible D gene (6 bases). Trimming stripped 7 bases from V and 2 bases from J, with 17 bases between. This CDR3 is 15 amino acids long. CDR1 MGHRA and CDR2 YSYEKL come from the germline V gene. The CDR3 protein is CASTLVPRGNTEAFF. In DNA, the CDR3 is TGCGCCAGCACCTTAGTCCCCAGGGGTAACACTGAAGCTTTCTTT.

This chain connects TRBV7-2 to TRBJ1-4; 7 bases match TRBD1. Germline lookup yields CDR1 SGHTA and CDR2 FQGNSA. The length of the CDR3 is 14 residues. V lost 4 bases, J lost 7 bases, and 6 bases stayed unmatched. The CDR3, as DNA: TGTGCCAGCAGCTCACACAGGGGTGGTGAAAAACTGTTTTTT. Protein product: CASSSHRGGEKLFF.

With respect to this clone: Other DNA sequences in the sample encode the same CDR3. V gene TRBV5-1 combines with J gene TRBJ1-1; D is ambiguous. In germline, CDR1 is SGHRS, CDR2 YFSETQ. Trimming removed 3 bases from V and 0 bases from J, with 12 bases in between. This CDR3 region has 15 residues. This chain's CDR3 is CASSSRLGMNTEAFF. The CDR3 DNA is TGCGCCAGCAGCTCCCGCTTGGGTATGAACACTGAAGCTTTCTTT. Combining the CDR3 with reference TRBV5-1 and TRBJ1-1 gives the whole variable domain KAGVTQTPRYLIKTRGQQVTLSCSPISGHRSVSWYQQTPGQGLQFLFEYFSETQRNKGNFPGRFSGRQFSNSRSEMNVSTLELGDSALYLCASSSRLGMNTEAFFGQGTRLTVV.

In its sample, this clone was seen once. V and J are TRBV5-1 and TRBJ2-2; 13 bases line up with TRBD2. The V gene's germline CDR1 is SGHRS and CDR2 YFSETQ. The junction had 8 bases not matched to a gene; V was cut back by 0 bases and J by 6 bases. This CDR3 is 18 amino acids long. The CDR3 loop reads CASSLARTSGSRAGELFF. In DNA form, the CDR3 reads TGCGCCAGCAGCTTGGCCCGGACTAGCGGGAGTCGGGCCGGGGAGCTGTTTTTT. Variable domain in full (rest from reference TRBV5-1 and TRBJ2-2): KAGVTQTPRYLIKTRGQQVTLSCSPISGHRSVSWYQQTPGQGLQFLFEYFSETQRNKGNFPGRFSGRQFSNSRSEMNVSTLELGDSALYLCASSLARTSGSRAGELFFGEGSRLTVL.

The V call is TRBV5-1, the J call TRBJ2-1; perhaps TRBD2 as D (6 bases). Trimming pared 0 bases from V and 9 bases from J, leaving 13 bases between. The germline V gene encodes CDR1 SGHRS and CDR2 YFSETQ. This CDR3 is 14 amino acids long. DNA for the CDR3: TGCGCCAGCAGCTTGGACCTTTCCGGGGGTGAGCAGTTCTTC. Translated: CASSLDLSGGEQFF.

The rearrangement links TRBV14 to TRBJ1-1; D unclear. The germline gives CDR1 SGHDN, CDR2 FVKESK. Deletions cut 0 bases from V and 3 bases from J, with 11 bases between. This CDR3 region has 15 residues. The CDR3, as DNA: TGTGCCAGCAGCCAAGATATAAACCCTTACACTGAAGCTTTCTTT. Translated, it gives CASSQDINPYTEAFF.

This rearrangement joins TRBV5-1 to TRBJ2-1; D is possibly TRBD2 (6 bases). This CDR3 is built from 16 residues. With 1 base removed from V and 1 base from J, the gap between germline ends came to 12 bases. Germline assignment: CDR1 SGHRS and CDR2 YFSETQ. The CDR3 spells CASSLSGGTSYNEQFF. CDR3 in DNA: TGCGCCAGCAGCTTGTCCGGGGGAACTTCCTACAATGAGCAGTTCTTC.

Concerning this clone itself: The junction differs from germline at one of its ends, possibly a read error. The rearrangement joins TRBV30 to TRBJ1-1; D is undetermined. From germline, CDR1 is GTSNPN and CDR2 SVGIG (reference sequence). The CDR3 spans 14 residues. The CDR3 spells CAWSRETPNAEAFF. The CDR3 DNA reads TGTGCCTGGAGTCGGGAAACCCCGAACGCTGAAGCTTTCTTT. The variable domain in full, with the rest retrieved from reference TRBV30 and TRBJ1-1, is SQTIHQWPATLVQPVGSPLSLECTVEGTSNPNLYWYRQAAGRGLQLLFYSVGIGQISSEVPQNLSASRPQDRQFILSSKKLLLSDSGFYLCAWSRETPNAEAFFGQGTRLTVV.

The J gene is TRBJ1-2, the V gene TRBV19; D possibly corresponds to TRBD1 (5 bases). The CDR3 loop spans 15 amino acids. Per the germline V gene, CDR1 is LNHDA and CDR2 is SQIVND (reference sequence). V was shortened by 2 bases and J by 2 bases, with 12 bases between the two germline ends. The chain's CDR3 is CASSIYGRTNYGYTF. In nucleotides, the CDR3 is TGTGCCAGTAGTATATATGGCAGGACAAACTATGGCTACACCTTC.

The J gene is TRBJ1-2, the V gene TRBV19; D gene ambiguous. The CDR3 totals 12 residues. V was clipped by 7 bases and J by 5 bases, with 11 bases between them. CDR1 and CDR2 (germline): LNHDA, SQIVND (reference sequence). CDR3 in DNA: TGTGCCAGTACCTTCGAGGGATATGGCTACACCTTC. It yields the protein CASTFEGYGYTF.

V usage is TRBV11-2 and J usage is TRBJ2-7, with 7 bases matching TRBD1. CDR3 length: 15 amino acids. V was clipped by 5 bases and J by 2 bases; unmatched bases: 9. The germline V gene has CDR1 SGHAT and CDR2 FQNNGV. This chain's CDR3 is CASSVRDSVTYEQYF. The DNA for the CDR3 is TGTGCCAGCAGCGTCCGGGACAGCGTTACCTACGAGCAGTACTTC.

This sequence joins TRBV7-9 and TRBJ1-3, with D hard to call. The CDR3 covers 13 residues. The V end was cut by 3 bases, the J end by 6 bases, with 9 bases between. Per germline, CDR1 SEHNR and CDR2 FQNEAQ (reference sequence). The CDR3 here is CASSFREINTIYF. In DNA, the CDR3 is TGTGCCAGCAGCTTTCGGGAGATAAACACCATATATTTT.

The chain couples TRBV11-2 to TRBJ2-2; D uncertain. Trimming pared 2 bases from V and 5 bases from J, leaving 15 bases between. The CDR3 length is 16 residues. The germline V gene encodes CDR1 SGHAT and CDR2 FQNNGV. In DNA, the CDR3 is TGTGCCAGCAGCTTAAGGGATACCCGTCGGACCGGGGAGCTGTTTTTT. Its protein is CASSLRDTRRTGELFF.

This clone was observed a handful of times. V usage is TRBV11-2 and J usage is TRBJ2-3, with D perhaps assigned TRBD1 or TRBD2 (5 bases each). The CDR3 is 14 amino acids. Trimming shortened V by 5 bases and J by 0 bases, and 9 bases separated the two germline ends. CDR1 SGHAT and CDR2 FQNNGV come from the germline V gene. In DNA, the CDR3 is TGTGCCAGCAGCACGGGACCTAGCACAGATACGCAGTATTTT. Protein: CASSTGPSTDTQYF.

V usage is TRBV6-5 and J usage is TRBJ2-7; 10 nucleotides align to TRBD1. Germline assignment: CDR1 MNHEY and CDR2 SVGAGI. The junction had 9 bases not matched to a gene; V was cut back by 5 bases and J by 5 bases. The length of the CDR3 is 15 residues. This CDR3 reads CASSVGGTGADEQYF. The CDR3, as DNA: TGTGCCAGCAGTGTCGGTGGGACAGGGGCAGACGAGCAGTACTTC.

This clone was seen only once. This chain connects TRBV2 to TRBJ1-4; 7 bases line up with TRBD1. Germline CDR1 is SNHLY and CDR2 is FYNNEI. The CDR3 has 14 residues. With 6 bases clipped from V and 4 bases from J, the junction kept 5 bases outside the gene matches. CDR3: CASRVQGSNEKLFF. DNA of the CDR3: TGTGCCAGCAGGGTACAGGGGAGTAATGAAAAACTGTTTTTT.

This clone showed up just once. V usage is TRBV5-1 and J usage is TRBJ2-2; the D is unclear. Looked up from germline, CDR1 is SGHRS and CDR2 is YFSETQ. The CDR3 length is 14 residues. The V end lost 0 bases, the J end lost 5 bases, and 8 bases lay between the germline ends. CDR3 in DNA: TGCGCCAGCAGCTTGGTGGTCTCTACCGGGGAGCTGTTTTTT. Protein sequence: CASSLVVSTGELFF.

This clone came up once. The genes are TRBV30 and TRBJ1-2, with D maybe TRBD1 (6 bases). Germline CDR1 is GTSNPN and CDR2 is SVGIG (reference sequence). The CDR3 length is 11 residues. The ends were cut back, 0 bases at V and 13 bases at J, with 12 bases in the middle. Here the CDR3 DNA reads TGTGCCTGGAGTGTACAGGGACCGATCACCTTC. It specifies CAWSVQGPITF.

The chain's CDR3 is CASSQVRLAGGNEQFF. CDR3 coding DNA: TGTGCCAGCAGCCAAGTTCGACTAGCGGGTGGGAATGAGCAGTTCTTC. J is TRBJ2-1 and V is TRBV4-2; 10 bases align to TRBD2. The CDR3 runs to 16 residues. Germline V gives CDR1 LGHNA, CDR2 YNFKEQ. V lost 1 base, J lost 7 bases, and 7 bases stayed unmatched.

The chain recombines TRBV18 with TRBJ1-6; 12 positions match TRBD1. In germline, CDR1 is KGHSH, CDR2 LQKENI. The CDR3 extends over 16 amino acids. V was clipped by 6 bases and J by 6 bases; unmatched bases: 6. DNA of the CDR3: TGTGCCAGCTCCAAAGGGACAGGGGGCAGTAATTCACCCCTCCACTTT. Translating it yields CASSKGTGGSNSPLHF. The whole variable domain, filled in from reference TRBV18 and TRBJ1-6, reads NAGVMQNPRHLVRRRGQEARLRCSPMKGHSHVYWYRQLPEEGLKFMVYLQKENIIDESGMPKERFSAEFPKEGPSILRIQQVVRGDSAAYFCASSKGTGGSNSPLHFGNGTRLTVT.

The chain couples TRBV6-1 to TRBJ1-5; D might be TRBD1 (5 bases). The CDR3 has 14 residues. CDR1 is MNHNS, CDR2 SASEGT, per germline. V shed 0 bases and J shed 7 bases, with 10 bases lying between them. CDR3 DNA: TGTGCCAGCAGTGAAGCCCCCCAGGGACAGCCCCAGCATTTT. Encoded protein: CASSEAPQGQPQHF.

The V call is TRBV6-5, the J call TRBJ2-3, with TRBD1 matching over 9 bases. CDR1 and CDR2 (germline): MNHEY, SVGAGI. The CDR3 spans 16 residues. V dropped 0 bases and J dropped 5; count of bases not matched to a gene: 6. The CDR3 protein is CASSYSWDRDGDTQYF. Here the CDR3 DNA reads TGTGCCAGCAGTTACTCCTGGGACAGGGATGGAGATACGCAGTATTTT.

This clone was seen a handful of times. The J gene is TRBJ1-6, the V gene TRBV2; D gene uncertain. Deletions cut 6 bases from V and 7 bases from J, with 7 bases between. CDR3 length equals 12 residues. Germline-derived CDR1 and CDR2 are SNHLY and FYNNEI. CDR3 in DNA: TGTGCCAGCAGCGCAGTGAATTCACCCCTCCACTTT. This translates into CASSAVNSPLHF.

The chain employs TRBV27 and TRBJ2-5; D might be TRBD1 (6 bases). V was cut by 2 bases and J by 5 bases, with 15 bases left in between. Germline values: CDR1 MNHEY, CDR2 SMNVEV (reference sequence). The CDR3 has 15 residues. The CDR3 nucleotides are TGTGCCAGCAGTTTACGCCAAGGGGGTTTTGAGACCCAGTACTTC. This encodes CASSLRQGGFETQYF.

The V gene is TRBV6-6, the J gene TRBJ2-7, with 7 bases lining up with TRBD2. Germline CDR1 reads MNHNY; CDR2 reads SVGAGI (reference sequence). The trim removed 5 bases at V and 7 bases at J, leaving 2 bases unmatched. The CDR3 runs to 11 residues. CDR3 sequence reads: CASSLGGEQYF. Written as DNA, the CDR3 is TGTGCCAGCAGTCTCGGGGGGGAGCAGTACTTC.